Following are 18 T cell receptor beta chains from one sample sequenced in a study of T-cell reconstitution after alpha-beta-depleted transplantation in children. Unique molecular identifiers were built into the TCRbeta library. Via MiXCR, TCRdb re-called the PCR reads, giving one row per CDR3 protein. The sample has around 700,000 distinct CDR3 sequences, 13% seen once. Here the sequenced sample was PBMCs, taken before TCRalphabeta/CD19-depleted stem cell transplant. The receptors stem from a girl aged 2-10 years with congenital amegakaryocytic thrombocytopenia, due to receive a stem cell transplant.

The chain couples TRBV9 to TRBJ2-7, with D possibly TRBD1 on 6 matching bases. CDR3 size: 14 residues. With 3 bases removed from V and 0 bases from J, the gap between germline ends came to 10 bases. CDR1 SGDLS and CDR2 YYNGEE come from the germline V gene. CDR3 in amino acids: CASSGDRNSYEQYF. The CDR3 DNA reads as TGTGCCAGCAGCGGTGACAGGAACTCCTACGAGCAGTACTTC.

The chain employs TRBV18 and TRBJ2-7; D perhaps matches TRBD1 (6 bases). Trimming took 0 bases from V and 2 from J, leaving 11 bases between them. Germline CDR1 KGHSH, CDR2 LQKENI. The CDR3 consists of 15 residues. The CDR3 DNA sequence: TGTGCCAGCTCACCACCGGGACGGGACACCTACGAGCAGTACTTC. This gives the protein CASSPPGRDTYEQYF.

This clonotype showed up just a few times. The chain employs TRBV7-8 and TRBJ2-1; 10 positions agree with TRBD1. The J segment lost 10 bases and the V segment lost 5 bases, leaving 5 bases of the junction unmatched. This CDR3 is 13 amino acids long. Germline-derived CDR1 and CDR2 are SGHVS and FQNEAQ. The CDR3 sequence: CASSGTGEEEQFF. CDR3 nucleotides: TGTGCCAGCAGCGGGACAGGGGAAGAGGAGCAGTTCTTC.

This clonotype was picked up a small number of times. This rearrangement joins TRBV5-1 to TRBJ2-2; 8 bases match TRBD2. The CDR3 contains 16 residues. J gave up 7 bases and V 4 bases, and 12 bases lay outside the gene matches. Per germline, CDR1 SGHRS and CDR2 YFSETQ. The CDR3: CASSGSSGYFDGELFF. The CDR3 DNA reads as TGCGCCAGCAGCGGCTCTAGCGGGTATTTTGACGGGGAGCTGTTTTTT.

This clonotype has more than one count but fewer than ten. The rearrangement joins TRBV7-3 to TRBJ2-3; the D is unclear. Trimming removed 1 base at V and 4 bases at J, with 12 bases between. Germline-derived CDR1 and CDR2 are SGHTA and FQGTGA. The CDR3 is made up of 15 amino acids. The CDR3, as DNA: TGTGCCAGCAGCTTAATCGGTAGAGGCGCAGATACGCAGTATTTT. Encoded protein: CASSLIGRGADTQYF.

This clonotype was picked up many times. V is TRBV5-1 and J is TRBJ2-7, with 8 bases identical to TRBD2. Looked up from germline, CDR1 is SGHRS and CDR2 is YFSETQ. The CDR3 is 15 residues long. Germline trimming cut 2 bases from V and 4 bases from J; bases unmatched to any gene: 8. The CDR3 spells CASSLGEREIYEQYF. CDR3 bases: TGCGCCAGCAGCTTAGGAGAGCGGGAGATTTACGAGCAGTACTTC. The full variable domain, its missing parts supplied by reference TRBV5-1 and TRBJ2-7, is KAGVTQTPRYLIKTRGQQVTLSCSPISGHRSVSWYQQTPGQGLQFLFEYFSETQRNKGNFPGRFSGRQFSNSRSEMNVSTLELGDSALYLCASSLGEREIYEQYFGPGTRLTVT.

On this clonotype: The junction and the germline gene differ at one end; a read error may be behind it. The genes are TRBV20-1 and TRBJ2-3; D remains unclear. CDR3 length equals 14 residues. Germline loops: CDR1 DFQATT, CDR2 SNEGSKA (reference sequence). The CDR3 reads CSSRTVISTDTQYF. The CDR3 nucleotides are TGCAGTTCTAGGACGGTGATTAGCACAGATACGCAGTATTTT.

At least ten counts were recorded for this clonotype. This chain joins TRBV14 and TRBJ2-5; unclear D gene. The CDR3 loop spans 17 amino acids. V gave up 0 bases and J gave up 3 bases, with 17 bases separating them. Germline assignment: CDR1 SGHDN and CDR2 FVKESK. CDR3: CASSQDAREIPKETQYF. Here the CDR3 DNA reads TGTGCCAGCAGCCAAGATGCGCGAGAGATTCCCAAAGAGACCCAGTACTTC.

The rearrangement uses TRBV12-3 or TRBV12-4 and TRBJ2-7, with D unclear. V dropped 6 bases and J dropped 2 bases, with 17 bases sitting between them. This CDR3 has 15 residues. CDR3 region: CASSSNAVGTYEQYF. CDR3 DNA sequence: TGTGCCAGCAGCTCAAATGCGGTTGGGACCTACGAGCAGTACTTC.

With respect to this clonotype: Given a much more abundant clone one base away, this may be a read error. Likely a read error: the CDR3 ends without its conserved phenylalanine or tryptophan. The chain combines TRBV20-1 with TRBJ2-1; weak D call: TRBD2 (6 bases). The CDR3 extends over 13 amino acids. In germline, CDR1 is DFQATT, CDR2 SNEGSKA (reference sequence). Trimming took off 3 bases at V and 8 bases at J, with 14 bases between the two ends. CDR3 amino acids: CSASGSVLDEQFL. CDR3 nucleotide sequence: TGCAGTGCTAGCGGGAGCGTTTTGGATGAGCAGTTCTTG.

The chain is built from TRBV29-1 and TRBJ2-3; D call uncertain. Trimming shortened V by 6 bases and J by 0 bases, and 16 bases separated the two germline ends. Per germline, CDR1 SQVTM and CDR2 ANQGSEA. The CDR3 runs 15 residues. The CDR3 bases are TGCAGCGTCACTTCCCAGCGTTCTAGCACAGATACGCAGTATTTT. Its translation is CSVTSQRSSTDTQYF.

This chain links TRBV4-2 with TRBJ2-2, with D perhaps TRBD2 (5 bases). CDR1 is LGHNA, CDR2 YNFKEQ, per germline. Trimming stripped 1 base from V and 0 bases from J, with 21 bases between. The CDR3 totals 20 residues. The DNA of the CDR3 is TGTGCCAGCAGCCAAGGGCCCGCTAGTAGCGCAAACTCGAACACCGGGGAGCTGTTTTTT. Encoded protein: CASSQGPASSANSNTGELFF.

V is TRBV29-1 and J is TRBJ2-6, with D perhaps TRBD1 (5 bases). The CDR3 runs to 14 residues. Germline V gene sequence: CDR1 SQVTM, CDR2 ANQGSEA. Trimming took 7 bases from V and 3 from J, leaving 13 bases between them. CDR3 loop: CSATQGSGANVLTF. CDR3 bases: TGCAGCGCCACCCAGGGTAGTGGGGCCAACGTCCTGACTTTC. Full variable domain (remainder filled in from reference TRBV29-1 and TRBJ2-6): SAVISQKPSRDICQRGTSLTIQCQVDSQVTMMFWYRQQPGQSLTLIATANQGSEATYESGFVIDKFPISRPNLTFSTLTVSNMSPEDSSIYLCSATQGSGANVLTFGAGSRLTVL.

A word on this clonotype: With a much larger clone just one base away, this may be a read error. The rearrangement uses TRBV5-1 and TRBJ2-3, with no clear D. The J call may be incorrect, as the DNA end agrees better with TRBJ1-5. The germline V gene has CDR1 SGHRS and CDR2 YFSETQ. The CDR3 consists of 16 residues. CDR3 nucleotide sequence: TGCGCCAGCAGCAGTATTAGCGGGAGGGCCCAGGATACGCAGCATTTT. It translates to CASSSISGRAQDTQHF.

Only a few counts were recorded for this clonotype. The genes are TRBV6-1 and TRBJ1-2; D not resolved. V was pared by 4 bases and J by 0 bases, with 9 bases between. The CDR3 totals 14 residues. The germline gives CDR1 MNHNS, CDR2 SASEGT. The CDR3 coding sequence is TGTGCCAGCAGTGGATCGTTCTCTAACTATGGCTACACCTTC. Protein product: CASSGSFSNYGYTF.

The CDR3 spells CASSWDRSPGEQYF. The CDR3 nucleotides are TGTGCCAGCAGTTGGGACAGGTCCCCTGGCGAGCAGTACTTC. This chain uses TRBV7-9 with TRBJ2-7; the match to TRBD1 covers 8 bases. Germline V CDR1 and CDR2: SEHNR, FQNEAQ (reference sequence). This CDR3 has 14 amino acids. Germline trimming cut 6 bases from V and 6 bases from J; bases unmatched to any gene: 10.

This chain links TRBV2 with TRBJ2-7; possibly TRBD1 or TRBD2 for D (5 bases each). Germline CDR1 and CDR2: SNHLY and FYNNEI. The CDR3 contains 15 residues. V was clipped by 3 bases and J by 2 bases, with 14 bases between them. The CDR3 bases are TGTGCCAGCAGTGACGGGACCAACAGACCCTACGAGCAGTACTTC. Its translation is CASSDGTNRPYEQYF.

The table lists this clonotype with many counts. The chain recombines TRBV5-1 with TRBJ2-3; 14 bases align to TRBD2. Germline CDR1 SGHRS, CDR2 YFSETQ. The CDR3 consists of 15 residues. The V gene end was trimmed by 4 bases and the J gene end by 6 bases; junction bases not matched to a gene: 4. CDR3 DNA: TGCGCCAGCAGCAAGGGACTAGCGGGAGATGATACGCAGTATTTT. Protein product: CASSKGLAGDDTQYF.